This T cell receptor beta chain is drawn from a study of shared T cell receptors in the human thymus. J lost 5 bases, V lost 1 base, and 5 bases had no gene match. The CDR3 is 15 amino acids. CDR1 and CDR2 from the germline V gene are SGHDN and FVKESK. Sequenced by immunoSEQ multiplex PCR; TCRdb stores in-frame clones only, minus some. The table records 500,000 to 850,000 clones, approximately 87% of them present only once. The sample was also linked to a second study, of human thymus T cells. That source reports: Corrective heart surgery yielded resections, and these provided the thymus tissue. An apparent bias in V and J gene usage was seen in thymic and blood repertoires. Unrelated individuals reportedly shared highly overlapping thymic TCR repertoires.

Sequencing was done on a sample of thymocytes. The clonotype originates from a boy less than two years old with a congenital heart defect. The chain combines TRBV14 with TRBJ2-5, with 9 bases aligning to TRBD2. The CDR3 bases are TGTGCCAGCAGCCAAGGCGGGGGGGCGAGGGAGACCCAGTACTTC. Translated, it gives CASSQGGGARETQYF.